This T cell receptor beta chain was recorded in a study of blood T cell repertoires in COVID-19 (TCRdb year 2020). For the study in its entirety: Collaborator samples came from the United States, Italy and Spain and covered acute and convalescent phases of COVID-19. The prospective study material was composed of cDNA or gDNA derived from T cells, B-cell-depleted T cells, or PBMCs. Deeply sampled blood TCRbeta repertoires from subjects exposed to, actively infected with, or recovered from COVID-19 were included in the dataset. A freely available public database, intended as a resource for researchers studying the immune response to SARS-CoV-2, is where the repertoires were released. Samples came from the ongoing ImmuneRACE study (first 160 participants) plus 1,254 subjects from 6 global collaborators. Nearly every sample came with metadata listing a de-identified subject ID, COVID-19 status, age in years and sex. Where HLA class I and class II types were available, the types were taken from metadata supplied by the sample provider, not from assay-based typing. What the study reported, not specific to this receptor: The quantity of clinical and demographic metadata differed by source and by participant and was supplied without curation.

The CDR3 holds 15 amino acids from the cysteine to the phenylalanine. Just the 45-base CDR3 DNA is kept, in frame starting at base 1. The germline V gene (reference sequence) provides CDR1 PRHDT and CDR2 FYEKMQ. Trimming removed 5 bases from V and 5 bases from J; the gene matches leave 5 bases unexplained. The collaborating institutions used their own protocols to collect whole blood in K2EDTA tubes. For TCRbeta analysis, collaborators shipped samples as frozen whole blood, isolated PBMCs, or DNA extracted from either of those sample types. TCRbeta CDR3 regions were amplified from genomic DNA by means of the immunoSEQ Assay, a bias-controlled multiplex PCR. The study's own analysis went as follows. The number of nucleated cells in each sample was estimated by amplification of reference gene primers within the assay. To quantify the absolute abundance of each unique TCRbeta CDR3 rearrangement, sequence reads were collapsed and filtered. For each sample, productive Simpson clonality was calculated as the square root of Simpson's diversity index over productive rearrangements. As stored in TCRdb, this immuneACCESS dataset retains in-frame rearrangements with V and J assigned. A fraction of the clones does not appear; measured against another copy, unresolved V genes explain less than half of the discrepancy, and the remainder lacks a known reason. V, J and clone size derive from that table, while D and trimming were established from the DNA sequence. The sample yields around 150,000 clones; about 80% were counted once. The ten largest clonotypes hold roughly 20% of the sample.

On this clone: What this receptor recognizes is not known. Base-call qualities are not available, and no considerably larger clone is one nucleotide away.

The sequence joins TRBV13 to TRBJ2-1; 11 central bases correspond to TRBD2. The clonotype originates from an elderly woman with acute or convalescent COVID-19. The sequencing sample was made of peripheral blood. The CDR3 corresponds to CASSPTGLADNEQFF. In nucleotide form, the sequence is TGTGCCAGCAGCCCGACGGGACTAGCGGACAATGAGCAGTTCTTC.